Listed below are T cell receptor beta chains from one sample, sequenced in a study of beta chain features in type 1 diabetes. TCRdb's table, derived via immunoSEQ multiplex PCR, lists solely in-frame clones and lacks some. The sample carries around 160,000 clones, roughly 9% recorded once. The sequenced sample consisted of central memory CD4+ T cells from blood. Every receptor here comes from a woman aged 25 to 39 with type 1 diabetes. Both conserved end residues are part of each CDR3. A D gene is named only where the DNA matches it firmly. Clone sizes are given selectively: once, few, many, or a class where the clone is expanded.

d_call	v_call	j_call	clone_size	cdr3_nt	cdr3_aa
NA	TRBV29-1	TRBJ1-2	many	TGCAGCGACTACACGCCTGGGAGGTATGGCTACACCTTC	CSDYTPGRYGYTF
NA	TRBV28	TRBJ2-7	few	TGTGCCAGCAGTTTAGGGGACTCCTACTACGAGCAGTACTTC	CASSLGDSYYEQYF
TRBD1	TRBV30	TRBJ1-2	NA	TGTGCCGGGATTACAGGGGTCTATGGCTACACCTTC	CAGITGVYGYTF
NA	TRBV4-2	TRBJ1-5	once	TGTGCCAGCAGCAGGGGGAGTAGCAATCAACCCCAGCATTTT	CASSRGSSNQPQHF
NA	TRBV29-1	TRBJ1-1	NA	TGCAGCGCGAAGTTCCAGGGTTCGAGATCTGAAGCTTTCTTT	CSAKFQGSRSEAFF
TRBD2	TRBV11-2	TRBJ2-7	few	TGTGCCAGCAGCTTAGCTAGCGGATCCTCCTACGAGCAGTACTTC	CASSLASGSSYEQYF
NA	TRBV29-1	TRBJ1-1	many	TGCAGCGGCCGGACAGCGAACACTGAAGCTTTCTTT	CSGRTANTEAFF
NA	TRBV6-5	TRBJ2-5	few	TGTGCCAGCAGTTACTCGGCAGAAGAGACCCAGTACTTC	CASSYSAEETQYF
TRBD1	TRBV5-1	TRBJ2-5	few	TGCGCCAGCAGCCCACAGGGGGAAGAGACCCAGTACTTC	CASSPQGEETQYF
TRBD1	TRBV29-1	TRBJ1-1	few	TGCAGCGTTGACCCGACAGGGGGAAACACTGAAGCTTTCTTT	CSVDPTGGNTEAFF
NA	TRBV30	TRBJ1-3	NA	TGTGCCTGGATTGACTTAGGATCTGGAAACACCATATATTTT	CAWIDLGSGNTIYF
NA	TRBV28	TRBJ2-3	NA	TGTGCCAGCTATGGGGGCGGGAGCACAGATACGCAGTATTTT	CASYGGGSTDTQYF
TRBD1	TRBV4-1	TRBJ2-5	NA	TGCGCCAGCAGCCAAGGGGGAGGGACAGGGGGCCGAGAGACCCAGTACTTC	CASSQGGGTGGRETQYF
NA	TRBV7-9	TRBJ2-5	few	TGTGCCAGCAGCTTAGCGTCAGGGGCAGCGTCCCGAGAGACCCAGTACTTC	CASSLASGAASRETQYF
TRBD2	TRBV7-2	TRBJ2-5	few	TGTGCCAGCAGCGCCCGTCGGGCTAGCGGGATAATGGGAGAGACCCAGTACTTC	CASSARRASGIMGETQYF
TRBD1	TRBV7-6	TRBJ2-7	NA	TGTGCCAGCAGCCAGGGGACAGGGTCCTACGAGCAGTACTTC	CASSQGTGSYEQYF
NA	TRBV29-1	TRBJ2-1	NA	TGCAGCGTTGAAGGTAGTTGGGGGAGGCTTGGGAGGAATGAGCAGTTCTTC	CSVEGSWGRLGRNEQFF
TRBD1	TRBV5-1	TRBJ2-7	NA	TGCGCCAGCAGCTGGCAGGGGGCGCGGGGCGGGACCCCCGAGCAGTACTTC	CASSWQGARGGTPEQYF
NA	TRBV7-9	TRBJ1-5	NA	TGTGCCAGCAGCTCCGACAAGCTGGGCAATCAGCCCCAGCATTTT	CASSSDKLGNQPQHF
NA	TRBV19	TRBJ1-2	few	TGTGCCAGTAGTATGGGGGACACCCCTAACTATGGCTACACCTTC	CASSMGDTPNYGYTF
NA	TRBV9	TRBJ1-2	NA	TGTGCCAGCAGCGTAGAAGCTGGTATTGGCTACACCTTC	CASSVEAGIGYTF
TRBD2	TRBV7-8	TRBJ2-3	few	TGTGCCAGCACCCCCTGGGGAGGGTCCACAGATACGCAGTATTTT	CASTPWGGSTDTQYF
NA	TRBV29-1	TRBJ2-7	NA	TGCAGCGTAACGGGAAGGTCCTACGAGCAGTACTTC	CSVTGRSYEQYF
TRBD1	TRBV19	TRBJ2-4	few	TGTGCCAGTAGTCAGCAGGGGGCGGGGAACATTCAGTACTTC	CASSQQGAGNIQYF
TRBD2	TRBV25-1	TRBJ2-7	NA	TGTGCCAGCAGTGATCGTCTAGCGGGAGGAAAGTACTTC	CASSDRLAGGKYF
NA	TRBV19	TRBJ1-5	NA	TGTGCCAGTAGTCCAGACAGGTACAATCAGCCCCAGCATTTT	CASSPDRYNQPQHF
NA	TRBV28	TRBJ2-7	few	TGTGCCAGCAGTCGGGGCTACGAGCAGTACTTC	CASSRGYEQYF